By frequency in the sample, the clone carrying this T cell receptor (beta chain) is medium-sized. Its target is unknown. The CDR3 is 17 amino acids. The V and J ends lost 6 bases and 4 bases, in that order; junction bases with no gene match: 15. Germline CDR1 and CDR2: SGDLS and YYNGEE. These data originate in a study of spatial heterogeneity in lung cancer. Study-level points and caveats: Mutation tallies in tumors tracked expanded intratumoral alpha and beta TCR counts.

Unique molecular identifiers, one per molecule, were present on every TCR cDNA molecule. TCRdb used MiXCR to reprocess the 5' RACE reads, holding one entry per CDR3 protein. The sample has more than 10,000 distinct CDR3 sequences; about 5.4% are singletons. The sample's time point: sample taken at primary tumor resection. Material for sequencing was whole RNA from tumor, nontumor lung or frozen PBMC, left unsorted. The chain recombines TRBV9 with TRBJ2-3, with TRBD2 matching 9 bases. The specimen was lung tumor tissue, collected at surgery. This sequence originates from a female donor with early-stage non-small cell lung cancer. The CDR3 loop is CASTPPNSGGSADTQYF. The CDR3 DNA reads as TGTGCCAGCACCCCTCCAAATAGCGGGGGATCAGCAGATACGCAGTATTTT.